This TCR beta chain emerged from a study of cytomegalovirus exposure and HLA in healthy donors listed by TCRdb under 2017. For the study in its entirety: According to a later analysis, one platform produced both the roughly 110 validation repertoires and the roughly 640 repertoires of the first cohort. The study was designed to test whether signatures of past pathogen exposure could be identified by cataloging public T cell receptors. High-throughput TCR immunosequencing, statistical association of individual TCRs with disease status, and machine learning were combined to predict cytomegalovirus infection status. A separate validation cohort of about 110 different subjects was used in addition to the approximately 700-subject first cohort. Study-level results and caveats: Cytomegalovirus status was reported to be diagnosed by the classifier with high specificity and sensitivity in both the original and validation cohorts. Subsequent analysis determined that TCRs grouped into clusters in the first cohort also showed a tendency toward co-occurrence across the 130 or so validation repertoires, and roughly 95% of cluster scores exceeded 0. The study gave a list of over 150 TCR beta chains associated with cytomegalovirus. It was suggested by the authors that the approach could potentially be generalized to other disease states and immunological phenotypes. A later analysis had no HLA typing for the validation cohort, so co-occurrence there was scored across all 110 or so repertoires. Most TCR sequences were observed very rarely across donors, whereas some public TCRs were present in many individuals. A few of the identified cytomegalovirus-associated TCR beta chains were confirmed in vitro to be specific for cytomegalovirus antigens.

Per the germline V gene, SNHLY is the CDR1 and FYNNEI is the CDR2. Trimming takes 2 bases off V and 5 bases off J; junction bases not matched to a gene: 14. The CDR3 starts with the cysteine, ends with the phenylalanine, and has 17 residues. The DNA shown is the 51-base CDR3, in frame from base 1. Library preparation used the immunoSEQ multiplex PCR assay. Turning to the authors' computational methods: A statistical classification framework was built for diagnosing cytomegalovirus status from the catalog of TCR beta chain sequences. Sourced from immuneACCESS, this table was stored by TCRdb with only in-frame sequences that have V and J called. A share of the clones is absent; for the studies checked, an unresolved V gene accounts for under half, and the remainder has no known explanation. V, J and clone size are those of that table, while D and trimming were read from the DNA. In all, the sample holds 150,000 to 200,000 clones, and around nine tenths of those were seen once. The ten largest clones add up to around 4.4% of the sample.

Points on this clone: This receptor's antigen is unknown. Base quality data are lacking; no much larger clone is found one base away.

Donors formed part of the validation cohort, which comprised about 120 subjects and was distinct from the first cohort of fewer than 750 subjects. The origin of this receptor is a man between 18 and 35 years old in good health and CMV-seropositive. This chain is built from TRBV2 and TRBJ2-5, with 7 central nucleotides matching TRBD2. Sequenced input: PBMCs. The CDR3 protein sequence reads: CASSEFNFGGSGETQYF. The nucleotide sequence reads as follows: TGTGCCAGCAGTGAATTTAACTTTGGCGGGAGCGGGGAGACCCAGTACTTC.